The sample holds a few counts of the clone carrying this T cell receptor beta chain. The data originate from a study of human T cells and chemical hapten exposure. TCRdb reanalysed the RACE reads using MiXCR and keeps one entry per CDR3 protein. In the table there are 180,000 or so distinct CDR3 sequences, around 13% of which are singletons. Time point in this sample: patch test 1, 2 weeks after DPC sensitization. Described treatment: therapeutic diphenylcyclopropenone sensitization with weekly scalp DPC. Germline V gene lookup returns CDR1 LGHNA and CDR2 YSLEER. The length of the CDR3 is 19 residues. J was trimmed by 1 base and V by 1 base; bases with no gene match: 13.

V and J are TRBV4-3 and TRBJ2-5, with 9 positions matching TRBD1. Sequencing used whole blood, obtained in connection with sensitization to the hapten diphenylcyclopropenone (DPC). The TCR comes from a woman in her 30s with alopecia areata. Some clones in this sample may be carry-over from other donors' samples. CDR3 in amino acids: CASSQAPTGGRFTQETQYF. The CDR3 nucleotides are TGCGCCAGCAGCCAAGCTCCGACAGGGGGGCGGTTTACCCAAGAGACCCAGTACTTC.